This T cell receptor beta chain is from a study of post-analysis software for immune sequencing data. Study details: Included among the disease courses, which were recorded for the cohort, were relapsing-remitting, secondary progressive and progressive-relapsing multiple sclerosis. Study-wide points: Higher frequency in patients than in controls was seen for 5 or 6 TRBV segments, with TRBV5-6, TRBV5-1 and TRBV20-1 among them. Versus controls, multiple sclerosis patients showed significantly lower diversity (normalized Chao1).

Comment on this clonotype: Its target is not known.

V gave up 5 bases and J gave up 2 bases, with 11 bases separating them. The CDR3 has 14 residues. Looked up from germline, CDR1 is SEHNR and CDR2 is FQNEAQ (reference sequence). Presence of unique molecular identifiers characterized the TCR beta cDNA libraries. A single record per CDR3 protein comes from TCRdb applying MiXCR to the PCR reads. The top ten clones hold 4.6% of a sample with about 820,000 distinct CDR3 sequences, approximately 53% of them seen once. Sequencing was done on a sample of blood. The receptor comes from a girl under 18 with multiple sclerosis. This chain joins TRBV7-9 and TRBJ2-3, with D unclear. In nucleotides, the CDR3 is TGTGCCAGCAGCCCCGAACGACTCACAGATACGCAGTATTTT. Amino acid sequence: CASSPERLTDTQYF.